This T cell receptor (beta chain) was captured by sequencing in a study of metastatic and nonmetastatic thyroid tumors. Patients were all untreated before their thyroid surgery. Via MiXCR, TCRdb re-called the PCR reads. The sample yields about 93,000 clones, over 9.5% seen once. V lost 6 bases, J lost 3 bases, and 15 bases lay in between. The germline V gene encodes CDR1 GTSNPN and CDR2 SVGIG (reference sequence). The CDR3 has 14 residues. The sequence derives from a female donor with papillary thyroid cancer or a benign thyroid nodule (not recorded which). Some clones in this sample may be carry-over from other donors' samples. Sequencing input: blood. This chain connects TRBV30 to TRBJ1-5; D not resolved. CDR3 nucleotide sequence: TGTGCCTGTAGGACCTGTGGAGTCAATCAGCCCCAGCATTTT. It is translated as CACRTCGVNQPQHF.